A single sample gave rise to the 5 T cell receptor beta chains below, sequenced in a study of response to subunit inactivated influenza vaccine. TCRdb used MiXCR to reprocess the RT-PCR reads, holding one entry per CDR3 protein. The sample has under 750,000 distinct CDR3 sequences; about 12% are singletons. The sample consisted of PBMCs from blood, taken on the day of vaccination. These receptor sequences come from a man aged 50 or older who received an inactivated influenza vaccine.

This clonotype was detected only a few times. The CDR3 reads CASSFRQGLSSYEQYF. The CDR3 DNA sequence: TGCGCCAGCAGCTTTCGACAGGGGCTAAGCTCCTACGAGCAGTACTTC. J is TRBJ2-7 and V is TRBV5-1; TRBD1 matches 8 bases. The germline CDR1 and CDR2 sequences are SGHRS and YFSETQ. Trimming took 2 bases from V and 0 from J; bases not matched to a gene: 7. The CDR3 extends over 16 amino acids.

This clonotype appeared many times. This chain links TRBV12-3 or TRBV12-4 with TRBJ1-5; D is ambiguous. Between the trimmed V and J ends, which lost 2 bases and 3 bases, there was a span of 17 bases. This CDR3 comprises 17 residues. The CDR3 coding sequence is TGTGCCAGCAGTTTAAGTTCGGGTCCGATGAACAATCAGCCCCAGCATTTT. Translated, it gives CASSLSSGPMNNQPQHF.

The V call is TRBV12-3 or TRBV12-4, the J call TRBJ2-7; a possible D gene is TRBD2 (6 bases). The ends were cut back, 8 bases at V and 2 bases at J, with 16 bases in the middle. The CDR3 covers 14 residues. Here the CDR3 DNA reads TGTGCCAGCGGTAGCGGAGGGAACGCCTACGAGCAGTACTTC. Translation: CASGSGGNAYEQYF.

This clonotype was detected only a few times. The V gene is TRBV5-1, the J gene TRBJ2-5; D is ambiguous. The CDR3 covers 15 residues. With 4 bases removed from V and 0 bases from J, the gap between germline ends came to 13 bases. Looked up from germline, CDR1 is SGHRS and CDR2 is YFSETQ. This chain's CDR3 is CASSKAPSNQETQYF. In nucleotides, the CDR3 is TGCGCCAGCAGCAAGGCTCCGAGCAACCAAGAGACCCAGTACTTC.

The genes are TRBV10-2 and TRBJ1-1; tentatively, D is TRBD1 (5 bases). There are 13 residues in the CDR3. CDR1 and CDR2 from the germline V gene are WSHSY and SAAADI. The V and J ends lost 5 bases and 7 bases respectively, with 14 bases between them. CDR3 sequence reads: CASSFRGVSEAFF. The CDR3 DNA reads as TGCGCCAGCAGTTTCCGGGGGGTAAGTGAAGCTTTCTTT.